This TCR beta chain comes out of a study of cytomegalovirus exposure and HLA in healthy donors. To note about this clone: What it binds is unknown.

All donors participated as healthy donors of bone marrow. J gave up 7 bases and V 2 bases, and 6 bases lay outside the gene matches. CDR1 MNHNY and CDR2 SVGAGI come from the germline V gene (reference sequence). The CDR3 spans 14 residues. Study-wide results and limits: Most subjects' HLA-A and HLA-B alleles were reportedly predicted from TCR beta sequences. Equally common other TCR beta chains were less clonally expanded than HLA-associated ones, a later analysis found. Analysis performed later found about 18,000 TCR beta sequences associated with HLA alleles at 0.05 false discovery rate.

PCR involved 60 Vbeta and 13 Jbeta primers. Measured with immunoSEQ multiplex PCR; TCRdb has only the in-frame clones, and not every one. The table has approximately 150,000 clones, approximately 80% seen once; the top ten hold roughly 4%. This TCR derives from a woman aged 40 to 50 in good health and CMV-seropositive. Sequenced sample: PBMCs. The gene calls are TRBV6-6 and TRBJ2-7; 9 bases line up with TRBD1. CDR3 DNA: TGTGCCAGCAGTTACACGACAGGGGGATCTGAGCAGTACTTC. Its translation is CASSYTTGGSEQYF.